This T cell receptor (beta chain) was retrieved from a study of OX40 agonist ivuxolimab in advanced cancers. Study conclusions and caveats: More expanded clones were seen, on average, in CD8+ T cells than in CD4+. The study did not work out the antigen specificity of the expanded peripheral T cells.

The CDR3 is 18 amino acids. CDR1 and CDR2 from the germline V gene are SGHTA and FQGNSA. The V segment lost 0 bases and the J segment 8 bases; nucleotides outside the gene matches: 12. In regard to this clone: Its antigen remains unidentified.

Sequenced by immunoSEQ multiplex PCR; TCRdb stores in-frame clones only, minus some. The table shows around 50,000 clones, with around 87% occurring only once. This sequence was found in an adult with an advanced solid tumor such as melanoma, head and neck, liver or kidney cancer. The sequencing used CD4+ or CD8+ T cells sorted from blood, collected in a trial of the OX40 agonist ivuxolimab. This rearrangement joins TRBV7-2 to TRBJ1-4, with 10 bases fitting TRBD1. The CDR3 bases are TGTGCCAGCAGCTTAGCCCGACTAGGGACAGGGGTTGGGGAAAAACTGTTTTTT. Translated: CASSLARLGTGVGEKLFF.